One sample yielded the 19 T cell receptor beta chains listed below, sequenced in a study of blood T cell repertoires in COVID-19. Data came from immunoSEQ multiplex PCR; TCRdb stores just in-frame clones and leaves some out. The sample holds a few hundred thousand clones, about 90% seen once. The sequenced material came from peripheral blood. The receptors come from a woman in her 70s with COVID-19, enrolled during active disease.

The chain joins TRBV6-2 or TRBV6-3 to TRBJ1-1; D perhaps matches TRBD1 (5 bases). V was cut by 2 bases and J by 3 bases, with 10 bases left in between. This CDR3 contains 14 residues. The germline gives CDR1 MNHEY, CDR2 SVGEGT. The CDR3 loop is CASSYQGYYTEAFF. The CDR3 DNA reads TGTGCCAGCAGTTACCAGGGCTACTACACTGAAGCTTTCTTT.

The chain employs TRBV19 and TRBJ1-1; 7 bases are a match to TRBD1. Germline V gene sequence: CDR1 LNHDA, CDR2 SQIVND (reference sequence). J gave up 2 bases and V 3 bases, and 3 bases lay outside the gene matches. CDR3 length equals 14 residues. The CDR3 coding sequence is TGTGCCAGTAGTATGGGACAGCTTAACACTGAAGCTTTCTTT. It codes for CASSMGQLNTEAFF.

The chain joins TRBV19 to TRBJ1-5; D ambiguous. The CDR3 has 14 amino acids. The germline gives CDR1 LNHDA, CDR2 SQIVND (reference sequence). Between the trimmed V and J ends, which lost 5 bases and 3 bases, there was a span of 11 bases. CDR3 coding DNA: TGTGCCAGTAGTCCATCCACAGCCAATCAGCCCCAGCATTTT. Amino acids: CASSPSTANQPQHF.

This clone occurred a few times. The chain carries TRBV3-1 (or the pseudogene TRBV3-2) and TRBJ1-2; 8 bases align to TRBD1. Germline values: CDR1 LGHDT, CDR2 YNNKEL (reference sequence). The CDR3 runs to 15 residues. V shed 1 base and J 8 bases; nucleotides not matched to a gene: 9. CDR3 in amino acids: CASSQGMVPGGGYTF. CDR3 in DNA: TGTGCCAGCAGCCAAGGGATGGTTCCAGGGGGCGGCTACACCTTC.

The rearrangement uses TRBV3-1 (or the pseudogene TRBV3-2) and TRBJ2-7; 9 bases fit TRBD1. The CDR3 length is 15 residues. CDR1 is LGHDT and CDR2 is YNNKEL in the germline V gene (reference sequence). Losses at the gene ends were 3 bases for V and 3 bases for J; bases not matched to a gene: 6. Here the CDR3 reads CASSHVPGQGYEQYF. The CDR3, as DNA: TGTGCCAGCAGCCATGTCCCGGGACAGGGCTACGAGCAGTACTTC.

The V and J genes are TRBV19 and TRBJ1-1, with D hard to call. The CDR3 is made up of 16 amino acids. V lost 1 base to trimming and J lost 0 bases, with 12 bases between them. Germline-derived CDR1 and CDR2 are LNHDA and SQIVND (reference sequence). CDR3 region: CASSIVGGSMNTEAFF. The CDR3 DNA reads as TGTGCCAGTAGTATAGTAGGAGGGTCCATGAACACTGAAGCTTTCTTT.

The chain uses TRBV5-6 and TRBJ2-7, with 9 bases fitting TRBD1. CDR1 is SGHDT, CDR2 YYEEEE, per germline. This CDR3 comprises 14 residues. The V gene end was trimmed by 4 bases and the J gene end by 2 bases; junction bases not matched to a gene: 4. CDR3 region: CASSVGQGPYEQYF. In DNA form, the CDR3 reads TGTGCCAGCAGCGTGGGACAGGGACCCTACGAGCAGTACTTC.

DNA of the CDR3: TGTGCCAGCAGCTTAGGAGGTGGCACCGGGGAGCTGTTTTTT. Translated, it gives CASSLGGGTGELFF. The chain couples TRBV7-9 to TRBJ2-2; D is uncertain. The V gene's germline CDR1 is SEHNR and CDR2 FQNEAQ (reference sequence). The CDR3 is 14 residues long. Trimming left V 1 base short and J 4 bases short, with 7 bases between.

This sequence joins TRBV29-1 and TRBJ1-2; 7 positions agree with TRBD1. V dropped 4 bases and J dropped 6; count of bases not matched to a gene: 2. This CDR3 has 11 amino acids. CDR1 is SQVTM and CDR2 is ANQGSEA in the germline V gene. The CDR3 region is CSVGGGHGYTF. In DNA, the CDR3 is TGCAGCGTTGGAGGGGGCCATGGCTACACCTTC.

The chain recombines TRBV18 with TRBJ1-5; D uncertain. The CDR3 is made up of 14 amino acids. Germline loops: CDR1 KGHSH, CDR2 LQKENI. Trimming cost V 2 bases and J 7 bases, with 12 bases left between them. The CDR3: CASSPAGEWQPQHF. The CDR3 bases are TGTGCCAGCTCACCAGCGGGTGAATGGCAGCCCCAGCATTTT.

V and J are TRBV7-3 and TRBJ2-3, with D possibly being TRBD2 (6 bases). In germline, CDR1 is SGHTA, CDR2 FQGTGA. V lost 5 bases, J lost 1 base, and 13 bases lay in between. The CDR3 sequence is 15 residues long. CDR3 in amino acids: CASSHDGRRTDTQYF. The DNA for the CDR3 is TGTGCCAGCAGCCATGACGGGAGACGCACAGATACGCAGTATTTT.

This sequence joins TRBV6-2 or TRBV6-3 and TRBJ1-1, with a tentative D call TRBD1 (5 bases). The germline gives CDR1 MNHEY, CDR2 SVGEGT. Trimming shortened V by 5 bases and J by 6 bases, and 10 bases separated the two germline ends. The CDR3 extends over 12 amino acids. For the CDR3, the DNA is TGTGCCAGCAGTACATCAGGGCCTGAAGCTTTCTTT. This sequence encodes CASSTSGPEAFF.

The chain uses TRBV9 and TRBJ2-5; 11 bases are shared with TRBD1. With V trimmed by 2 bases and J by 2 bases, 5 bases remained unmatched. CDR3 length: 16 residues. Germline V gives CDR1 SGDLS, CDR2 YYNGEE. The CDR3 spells CASSVGQGAGQETQYF. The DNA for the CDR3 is TGTGCCAGCAGCGTTGGACAGGGGGCGGGACAAGAGACCCAGTACTTC.

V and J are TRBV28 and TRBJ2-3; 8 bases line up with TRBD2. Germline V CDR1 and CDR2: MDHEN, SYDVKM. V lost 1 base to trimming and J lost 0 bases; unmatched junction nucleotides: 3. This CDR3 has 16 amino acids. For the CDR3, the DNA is TGTGCCAGCAGTTTATCCAGCGGGAGAAGCACAGATACGCAGTATTTT. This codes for CASSLSSGRSTDTQYF. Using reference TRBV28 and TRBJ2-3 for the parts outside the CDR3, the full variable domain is DVKVTQSSRYLVKRTGEKVFLECVQDMDHENMFWYRQDPGLGLRLIYFSYDVKMKEKGDIPEGYSVSREKKERFSLILESASTNQTSMYLCASSLSSGRSTDTQYFGPGTRLTVL.

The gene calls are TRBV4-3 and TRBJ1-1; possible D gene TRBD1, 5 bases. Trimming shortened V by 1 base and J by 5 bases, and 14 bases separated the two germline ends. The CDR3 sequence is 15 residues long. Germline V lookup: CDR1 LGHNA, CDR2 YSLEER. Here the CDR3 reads CASSQGPSGGTEAFF. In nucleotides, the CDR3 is TGCGCCAGCAGCCAAGGCCCCTCTGGGGGGACTGAAGCTTTCTTT.

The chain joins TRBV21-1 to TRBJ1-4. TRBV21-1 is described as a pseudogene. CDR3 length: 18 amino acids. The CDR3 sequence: CASSNGGRRYPFWEKLFF. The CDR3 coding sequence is TGTGCCAGCAGCAATGGGGGGAGACGGTACCCCTTTTGGGAAAAACTGTTTTTT.

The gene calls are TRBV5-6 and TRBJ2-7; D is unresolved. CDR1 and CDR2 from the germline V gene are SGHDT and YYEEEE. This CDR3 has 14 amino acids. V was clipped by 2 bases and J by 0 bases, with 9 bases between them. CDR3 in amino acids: CASSFRVYSYEQYF. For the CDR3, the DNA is TGTGCCAGCAGCTTCCGGGTCTACTCCTACGAGCAGTACTTC.

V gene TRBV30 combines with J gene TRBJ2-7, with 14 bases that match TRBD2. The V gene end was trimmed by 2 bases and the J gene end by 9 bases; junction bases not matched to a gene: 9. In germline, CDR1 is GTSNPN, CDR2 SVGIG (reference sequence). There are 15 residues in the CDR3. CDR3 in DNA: TGTGCCTGGAGTCCCAGGACTAGCGGGAGGCGCGGGCAGTACTTC. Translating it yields CAWSPRTSGRRGQYF.

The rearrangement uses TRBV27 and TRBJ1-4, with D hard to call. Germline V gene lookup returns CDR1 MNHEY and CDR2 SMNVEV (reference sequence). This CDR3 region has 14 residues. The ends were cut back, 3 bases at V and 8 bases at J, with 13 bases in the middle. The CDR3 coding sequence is TGTGCCAGCAGTTTTTCGGGGTTGGGCGAAAAACTGTTTTTT. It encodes CASSFSGLGEKLFF.